Presented here are 14 T cell receptor beta chains from one specimen sequenced in a study of cytotoxic CD8 clonotypes in ibrutinib-treated CLL (dated by TCRdb to the early 2020s). According to the study, the label for this sample's time point signals: progressive disease on ibrutinib. The library was made by the immunoSEQ multiplex PCR assay. TCRdb stores this immuneACCESS table with in-frame sequences only. Part of the clones is absent; in the studies checked, under half of the shortfall reflects unresolved V genes, and no reason is known for the rest. Counted in this sample were 35,000 or so clones; 71% of them appeared once. The biggest ten clones account for 16% of the sample. The sequences come from PBMCs, collected at disease progression, from a patient treated with ibrutinib. These receptors were taken from a human donor with chronic lymphocytic leukemia.

This chain uses TRBV5-1 with TRBJ1-1; possibly TRBD1 for D (6 bases). Germline loops: CDR1 SGHRS, CDR2 YFSETQ. Trimming removed 2 bases at V and 1 base at J, with 9 bases between. There are 14 residues in the CDR3. CDR3 bases: TGCGCCAGCAGCTTACAGGGACAGAACACTGAAGCTTTCTTT. Translating gives CASSLQGQNTEAFF.

V and J are TRBV10-1 and TRBJ2-1; 9 bases align to TRBD1. Germline CDR1 and CDR2: WNHNN and SYGVQD (reference sequence). The ends lost 4 bases at V and 16 bases at J; junction bases unmatched: 11. This CDR3 is built from 13 residues. The CDR3 bases are TGCGCCAGCAGTGTCCAACCTGGGACAGGGAAATTCTTC. This translates into CASSVQPGTGKFF.

The genes are TRBV27 and TRBJ1-1, with D unclear. CDR1 MNHEY and CDR2 SMNVEV come from the germline V gene (reference sequence). Trimming shortened V by 2 bases and J by 0 bases, and 7 bases separated the two germline ends. CDR3 size: 14 residues. In nucleotides, the CDR3 is TGTGCCAGCAGTTTAGCGGGGATGAACACTGAAGCTTTCTTT. Translating it yields CASSLAGMNTEAFF.

The table lists this clone with a count of one. The chain couples TRBV10-3 to TRBJ1-1; weak D call: TRBD1 (6 bases). V was cut by 10 bases and J by 4 bases, with 16 bases left in between. This CDR3 region has 13 residues. CDR1 is ENHRY, CDR2 SYGVKD, per germline. CDR3 nucleotide sequence: TGTGCCACCGGGGACAACCTGGGCACTGAAGCTTTCTTT. Translation gives CATGDNLGTEAFF.

V and J are TRBV6-5 and TRBJ1-3; D is ambiguous. CDR1 is MNHEY, CDR2 SVGAGI, per germline. Trimming left V 0 bases short and J 3 bases short, with 9 bases between. This CDR3 region has 15 residues. As DNA, the CDR3 is TGTGCCAGCAGTTACTCCCCGGAGGGTGGAAACACCATATATTTT. This codes for CASSYSPEGGNTIYF.

This chain uses TRBV19 with TRBJ1-1; no firm D call. V was clipped by 2 bases and J by 4 bases, with 11 bases between them. Germline values: CDR1 LNHDA, CDR2 SQIVND (reference sequence). The CDR3 is made up of 14 amino acids. The DNA of the CDR3 is TGTGCCAGTAGTATACCCGGAGCCGCCACTGAAGCTTTCTTT. It translates to CASSIPGAATEAFF.

This rearrangement joins TRBV27 to TRBJ2-5; 7 bases match TRBD1. The CDR3 runs to 15 residues. Germline V gives CDR1 MNHEY, CDR2 SMNVEV (reference sequence). V shed 0 bases, J shed 0 bases, and the junction held 1 base outside the gene matches. CDR3: CASSLSQGYQETQYF. The CDR3, as DNA: TGTGCCAGCAGTTTATCACAGGGGTACCAAGAGACCCAGTACTTC.

V and J are TRBV29-1 and TRBJ1-1; D remains ambiguous. The ends were cut back, 2 bases at V and 4 bases at J, with 11 bases in the middle. Germline CDR1 reads SQVTM; CDR2 reads ANQGSEA. The CDR3 sequence is 13 residues long. The CDR3 DNA reads as TGCAGCGTTGAAAGGGAACGGGGCACTGAAGCTTTCTTT. This encodes CSVERERGTEAFF.

This chain links TRBV19 with TRBJ1-1; the D gene is possibly TRBD1 (5 bases). Germline CDR1 LNHDA, CDR2 SQIVND (reference sequence). The CDR3 has 15 residues. The V end was cut by 5 bases, the J end by 4 bases, with 17 bases between. The CDR3 sequence: CASSPRLGLGTEAFF. In DNA, the CDR3 is TGTGCCAGTAGTCCCAGACTGGGGCTGGGCACTGAAGCTTTCTTT.

CDR3 in DNA: TGTGCCAGCAGTTACCTCAGGGGCGGTGCAGATACGCAGTATTTT. This sequence encodes CASSYLRGGADTQYF. This chain uses TRBV6-5 with TRBJ2-3; D possibly corresponds to TRBD1 (6 bases). The CDR3 runs to 15 residues. V was pared by 2 bases and J by 4 bases, with 13 bases between. From germline, CDR1 is MNHEY and CDR2 SVGAGI.

The chain employs TRBV7-2 and TRBJ2-7; D uncertain. Trimming stripped 6 bases from V and 3 bases from J, with 12 bases between. Germline CDR1 is SGHTA and CDR2 is FQGNSA. This CDR3 spans 13 amino acids. This chain's CDR3 is CASRVGTLYEQYF. DNA of the CDR3: TGTGCCAGCAGGGTCGGCACTCTCTACGAGCAGTACTTC.

This CDR3 is CASSKGASATSYEQYF. The CDR3 bases are TGTGCCAGCAGCAAAGGCGCTAGCGCAACCTCCTACGAGCAGTACTTC. The chain joins TRBV21-1 to TRBJ2-7; the table names TRBD2, a call not compared with the DNA. TRBV21-1 is a pseudogene. The length of the CDR3 is 16 residues.

This clone was seen a single time. The chain has TRBV11-2 and TRBJ2-3; D call uncertain. Germline loops: CDR1 SGHAT, CDR2 FQNNGV. V lost 4 bases and J lost 5, with 4 bases in between. The CDR3 consists of 11 residues. CDR3 sequence (DNA): TGTGCCAGCAGCTCCATAGATACGCAGTATTTT. It translates to CASSSIDTQYF.

J is TRBJ1-1 and V is TRBV18; D is undetermined. Trimming took 3 bases from V and 3 from J, leaving 5 bases between them. The CDR3 length is 12 residues. The V gene's germline CDR1 is KGHSH and CDR2 LQKENI. The chain's CDR3 is CASSPWDTEAFF. The CDR3 nucleotides are TGTGCCAGCTCACCGTGGGACACTGAAGCTTTCTTT.